This TCR beta chain emerged from a study of T cell changes during pregnancy in multiple sclerosis. Repertoires were generated with immunoSEQ multiplex PCR, while TCRdb's copy carries only in-frame clones and drops some. The sample comprises around 60,000 clones, 80% to 95% of which are singletons, and about 2.9% rests with the top ten. This CDR3 region has 14 residues. Trimming shortened V by 4 bases and J by 1 base, and 9 bases separated the two germline ends. The germline gives CDR1 SGHKS, CDR2 YYEKEE (reference sequence). This receptor was obtained from a female donor in good health, enrolled as a control in a pregnancy study. The material sequenced was peripheral blood, taken in the third trimester of pregnancy. The J gene is TRBJ1-5, the V gene TRBV5-5; D is perhaps TRBD1 (5 bases). The CDR3 DNA reads as TGTGCCAGCAGCCCAGGGCCCAGCAATCAGCCCCAGCATTTT. It encodes CASSPGPSNQPQHF.